Each of the 31 T cell receptor beta chains below was sequenced from the same sample in a study of T cells in Graves' hyperthyroidism and ophthalmopathy (dated by TCRdb to between 2019 and 2020). Libraries were built with multiplex PCR. Sequencer: Illumina HiSeq 2000. TCR beta CDR3 regions were amplified from RNA transcripts. The TCR CDR3 was subjected to a first round of RT-PCR using the HTBI primer set and the Qiagen OneStep RT-PCR kit. TCRdb trimmed the raw reads at Q25, called clones with MiXCR and kept productive beta chains. Rows merge per CDR3 protein into single entries with the most common DNA and genes. This sample lists some 510,000 distinct CDR3 sequences; about half were detected once. Of the sample, 8.2% falls within the top ten clones. The sequenced sample was peripheral blood or thyroid tissue (not recorded which). Receptors originate from a woman aged 18-35 years with Graves' hyperthyroidism. Donor details come from another sample of the same person, matched by shared clones.

This chain joins TRBV20-1 and TRBJ1-2; weak D call: TRBD1 (5 bases). The CDR3 runs to 16 residues. The germline V gene has CDR1 DFQATT and CDR2 SNEGSKA (reference sequence). V dropped 0 bases and J dropped 3 bases, with 17 bases sitting between them. The CDR3 region has the DNA TGCAGTGCTAGAGATGGGACGGCCCTCGGTCACTATGGCTACACCTTC. It translates to CSARDGTALGHYGYTF.

A note on this clonotype: The junction and the germline gene differ at one end; a read error may be behind it. V and J are TRBV10-3 and TRBJ2-5; weak D call: TRBD1 (6 bases). Per the germline V gene, CDR1 is ENHRY and CDR2 is SYGVKD. CDR3 length: 15 residues. The CDR3 DNA follows: TGTGCCAGCAGTGAAGGAACAGGGAGCCAAGAGACCCAGTACTTC. Protein sequence: CASSEGTGSQETQYF.

This clonotype occurred many times. In nucleotides, the CDR3 is TGTGCCATCAGTGACCAGGGATCTTACGAGCAGTACTTC. It is translated as CAISDQGSYEQYF. The chain links TRBV10-3 to TRBJ2-7; D possibly corresponds to TRBD1 (5 bases). From germline, CDR1 is ENHRY and CDR2 SYGVKD. This CDR3 spans 13 amino acids. Deletions cut 3 bases from V and 4 bases from J, with 10 bases between.

This clonotype was picked up a small number of times. The chain combines TRBV7-8 with TRBJ1-2; a possible D gene is TRBD1 (6 bases). CDR1 is SGHVS, CDR2 FQNEAQ, per germline. V dropped 5 bases and J dropped 10 bases, with 17 bases sitting between them. CDR3 length: 13 residues. This CDR3 is CASSAGAARDYTF. DNA of the CDR3: TGTGCCAGCAGCGCAGGGGCCGCTCGGGACTACACCTTC. The whole variable domain, filled in from reference TRBV7-8 and TRBJ1-2, reads GAGVSQSPRYKVAKRGQDVALRCDPISGHVSLFWYQQALGQGPEFLTYFQNEAQLDKSGLPSDRFFAERPEGSVSTLKIQRTQQEDSAVYLCASSAGAARDYTFGSGTRLTVV.

V and J are TRBV12-3 or TRBV12-4 and TRBJ1-3; unclear D gene. The CDR3 runs 15 residues. V dropped 6 bases and J dropped 0 bases, with 12 bases sitting between them. The CDR3 sequence: CASSHVEVSGNTIYF. CDR3 DNA sequence: TGTGCCAGCAGCCACGTCGAGGTCTCTGGAAACACCATATATTTT.

This clonotype has ten or more counts. The CDR3 is CSVEDTDRDTEAFF. CDR3 bases: TGCAGCGTTGAAGACACAGATCGGGACACTGAAGCTTTCTTT. This chain links TRBV29-1 with TRBJ1-1, with D unresolved. Germline V gene lookup returns CDR1 SQVTM and CDR2 ANQGSEA. V lost 0 bases and J 3 bases, leaving 11 bases between the germline ends. CDR3 length equals 14 residues.

The chain recombines TRBV7-6 with TRBJ1-1, with TRBD1 as a possible D gene (6 bases). The germline CDR1 and CDR2 sequences are SGHVS and FNYEAQ. V lost 5 bases and J lost 4, with 20 bases in between. The CDR3 extends over 16 amino acids. In DNA, the CDR3 is TGTGCCAGCAGCCATCATGGGGGGGGCGGGAGCACTGAAGCTTTCTTT. This translates into CASSHHGGGGSTEAFF.

J is TRBJ2-7 and V is TRBV20-1; 7 nucleotides match TRBD1. Germline V gene lookup returns CDR1 DFQATT and CDR2 SNEGSKA (reference sequence). This CDR3 is built from 13 residues. After removal of 4 bases from V and 1 base from J, the junction contained 4 bases not matched to a gene. Here the CDR3 reads CSAKDRRSYEQYF. The CDR3 nucleotides are TGCAGTGCTAAGGACAGGCGATCCTACGAGCAGTACTTC.

This clonotype was seen only once. The rearrangement links TRBV15 to TRBJ1-1, with D hard to call. Between the trimmed V and J ends, which lost 0 bases and 2 bases, there was a span of 10 bases. Germline values: CDR1 LNHNV, CDR2 YYDKDF (reference sequence). The CDR3 extends over 15 amino acids. In nucleotides, the CDR3 is TGTGCCACCAGCAGAGATGACCGGCCAAACACTGAAGCTTTCTTT. Protein product: CATSRDDRPNTEAFF.

The rearrangement joins TRBV7-2 to TRBJ1-1, with D unresolved. CDR1 and CDR2 (germline): SGHTA, FQGNSA. Deletions cut 7 bases from V and 1 base from J, with 13 bases between. CDR3 length equals 14 residues. This CDR3 reads CASTLARTNTEAFF. CDR3 coding DNA: TGTGCCAGCACCCTGGCCCGAACGAACACTGAAGCTTTCTTT.

V gene TRBV9 combines with J gene TRBJ2-5; TRBD1 aligns across 11 bases. CDR3 length equals 15 residues. The V and J ends lost 4 bases and 3 bases, in that order; junction bases with no gene match: 5. Germline values: CDR1 SGDLS, CDR2 YYNGEE. The CDR3 DNA is TGTGCCAGCAGCTTTCGGGACAGGGGGGAAGAGACCCAGTACTTC. Translating gives CASSFRDRGEETQYF.

J is TRBJ2-7 and V is TRBV5-1; a weak D match, TRBD2 (5 bases). This CDR3 has 15 residues. From germline, CDR1 is SGHRS and CDR2 YFSETQ. The V end lost 0 bases, the J end lost 4 bases, and 14 bases lay between the germline ends. The CDR3 DNA reads TGCGCCAGCAGCTTGGCGGGAAACCTTGAGTACGAGCAGTACTTC. It codes for CASSLAGNLEYEQYF.

The chain has TRBV29-1 and TRBJ1-2, with TRBD1 as a possible D gene (6 bases). CDR1 and CDR2 from the germline V gene are SQVTM and ANQGSEA. Trimming pared 1 base from V and 2 bases from J, leaving 11 bases between. This CDR3 comprises 14 residues. The CDR3 loop reads CSVEGVGANYGYTF. The CDR3 nucleotides read TGCAGCGTTGAAGGCGTGGGGGCGAACTATGGCTACACCTTC. Drawing the rest from reference TRBV29-1 and TRBJ1-2, the complete variable domain is SAVISQKPSRDICQRGTSLTIQCQVDSQVTMMFWYRQQPGQSLTLIATANQGSEATYESGFVIDKFPISRPNLTFSTLTVSNMSPEDSSIYLCSVEGVGANYGYTFGSGTRLTVV.

The rearrangement joins TRBV9 to TRBJ1-1, with D uncertain. The CDR3 length is 15 residues. The germline CDR1 and CDR2 sequences are SGDLS and YYNGEE. Trimming shortened V by 1 base and J by 1 base, and 11 bases separated the two germline ends. CDR3 DNA sequence: TGTGCCAGCAGCGTACTTTTAGCAGGGAACACTGAAGCTTTCTTT. Its protein product is CASSVLLAGNTEAFF.

The V and J genes are TRBV7-9 and TRBJ2-5; 8 bases match TRBD1. The CDR3 length is 17 residues. The J segment lost 7 bases and the V segment lost 3 bases, leaving 16 bases of the junction unmatched. CDR1 is SEHNR, CDR2 FQNEAQ, per germline (reference sequence). The CDR3 DNA reads TGTGCCAGCAGCTTCCCGAGGCCGGGACAGGTTTTTGGGACCCAGTACTTC. As protein: CASSFPRPGQVFGTQYF.

Note on this clonotype: A clone one base away is much larger, so this may be a read error. V is TRBV2 and J is TRBJ2-5; no firm D call. Germline V gives CDR1 SNHLY, CDR2 FYNNEI. CDR3 length equals 13 residues. The CDR3 region is CASSVSAQEAQYF. The CDR3 DNA follows: TGTGCCAGCAGTGTAAGCGCCCAAGAGGCCCAGTACTTC.

Comment on this clonotype: A clone one base away is much larger, so this may be a read error. This rearrangement joins TRBV10-3 to TRBJ2-6; 7 bases are a match to TRBD1. Germline V gene lookup returns CDR1 ENHRY and CDR2 SYGVKD. This CDR3 has 17 amino acids. V was clipped by 8 bases and J by 2 bases; unmatched bases: 12. The CDR3 sequence: CAIPQGDRVAGANVLTF. The CDR3 nucleotides read TGTGCCATCCCCCAGGGGGACAGAGTCGCTGGGGCCAACGTCCTGACTTTC.

This clonotype was seen a handful of times. The chain combines TRBV5-6 with TRBJ1-6; the D is unclear. Trimming removed 4 bases from V and 7 bases from J, with 18 bases in between. The CDR3 length is 16 residues. CDR1 is SGHDT and CDR2 is YYEEEE in the germline V gene. In DNA, the CDR3 is TGTGCCAGCAGCGTAGAAGCCCGAGCTGGGAATTCACCCCTCCACTTT. Residues: CASSVEARAGNSPLHF.

This clonotype was found many times. The chain joins TRBV7-9 to TRBJ2-5; maybe TRBD1 (5 bases). Trimming removed 5 bases at V and 5 bases at J, with 18 bases between. The V gene's germline CDR1 is SEHNR and CDR2 FQNEAQ (reference sequence). The CDR3 has 15 residues. For the CDR3, the DNA is TGTGCCAGCAGCGGCTTGGACCGAGCAGGGGAGACCCAGTACTTC. It encodes CASSGLDRAGETQYF.

Only a few counts were recorded for this clonotype. The rearrangement links TRBV20-1 to TRBJ1-1; D call uncertain. With 5 bases removed from V and 3 bases from J, the gap between germline ends came to 7 bases. This CDR3 is built from 11 residues. Germline V gene data show CDR1 as DFQATT and CDR2 as SNEGSKA (reference sequence). CDR3 sequence reads: CSALRDTEAFF. CDR3 coding DNA: TGCAGTGCTCTGCGAGACACTGAAGCTTTCTTT.

This clonotype was counted ten times or more. The V and J genes are TRBV2 and TRBJ1-1, with TRBD1 matching over 8 bases. J was trimmed by 3 bases and V by 6 bases; bases with no gene match: 3. CDR3 length: 13 residues. Germline CDR1 is SNHLY and CDR2 is FYNNEI. The CDR3 bases are TGTGCCAGCAGGACAGGGGCGGACACTGAAGCTTTCTTT. Encoded protein: CASRTGADTEAFF.

This clonotype was recorded at least ten times. This sequence joins TRBV7-8 and TRBJ1-5; maybe TRBD1 (5 bases). The ends were cut back, 5 bases at V and 6 bases at J, with 11 bases in the middle. The CDR3 is made up of 13 amino acids. Germline assignment: CDR1 SGHVS and CDR2 FQNEAQ. The CDR3 here is CASSPGPVQPQHF. The CDR3 nucleotides are TGTGCCAGCAGCCCGGGGCCCGTTCAGCCCCAGCATTTT.

The gene calls are TRBV6-2 or TRBV6-3 and TRBJ1-1; D is uncertain. CDR3 length: 15 amino acids. Trimming removed 8 bases at V and 0 bases at J, with 16 bases between. Germline CDR1 reads MNHEY; CDR2 reads SVGEGT. Here the CDR3 reads CASSPSALMNTEAFF. The DNA of the CDR3 is TGTGCCAGCTCACCATCGGCCTTAATGAACACTGAAGCTTTCTTT.

The chain recombines TRBV2 with TRBJ1-2, with 9 bases identical to TRBD1. The germline V gene encodes CDR1 SNHLY and CDR2 FYNNEI. V was pared by 9 bases and J by 2 bases, with 10 bases of the junction left unmatched. CDR3 length: 15 residues. The CDR3, as DNA: TGTGCCAGTGAGATTGGACAGGGGAGCAACTATGGCTACACCTTC. Protein: CASEIGQGSNYGYTF.

The CDR3 sequence: CSAGDRENTEAFF. DNA of the CDR3: TGCAGCGCCGGTGACAGGGAGAACACTGAAGCTTTCTTT. The chain employs TRBV29-1 and TRBJ1-1, with 7 nucleotides matching TRBD1. This CDR3 is built from 13 residues. With 7 bases clipped from V and 1 base from J, the junction kept 6 bases outside the gene matches. Germline-derived CDR1 and CDR2 are SQVTM and ANQGSEA.

With regard to this clonotype: This CDR3 is missing its conserved last phenylalanine or tryptophan, likely due to a read error. The chain joins TRBV12-3 or TRBV12-4 to TRBJ2-5; no definite D call. The V end was cut by 2 bases, the J end by 3 bases, with 1 base between. The CDR3 runs to 11 residues. The CDR3 nucleotides are TGTGCCAGCAGTTTAAAAGAGACCCAGTACTCC. It is translated as CASSLKETQYS.

This chain connects TRBV19 to TRBJ1-5; TRBD1 is a possible D gene (6 bases). V was trimmed by 5 bases and J by 8 bases, leaving 19 bases between them. Per germline, CDR1 LNHDA and CDR2 SQIVND (reference sequence). This CDR3 region has 15 residues. In DNA, the CDR3 is TGTGCCAGTAGTGTTCGACAGGACGGGGTAAAGCCCCAGCATTTT. Protein: CASSVRQDGVKPQHF.

Points on this clonotype: The junction does not match germline at one end; this may be a read error. The rearrangement links TRBV10-1 to TRBJ2-5; TRBD1 agrees at 11 bases. In germline, CDR1 is WNHNN, CDR2 SYGVQD (reference sequence). The CDR3 is made up of 18 amino acids. The CDR3 DNA reads TGCGCCAGCAGTGATCGGGCCGGGACAGGGGGGAGACGGGAGACCCGGTACTTC. It translates to CASSDRAGTGGRRETRYF.

This clonotype occurred many times. V and J are TRBV5-1 and TRBJ1-4, with D hard to call. This CDR3 contains 12 residues. V lost 0 bases to trimming and J lost 8 bases, with 5 bases between them. Per germline, CDR1 SGHRS and CDR2 YFSETQ. The chain's CDR3 is CASSLANEKLFF. Here the CDR3 DNA reads TGCGCCAGCAGCTTGGCCAACGAAAAACTGTTTTTT.

In its sample, this clonotype was seen a few times. The chain employs TRBV7-9 and TRBJ1-3; D call uncertain. The V gene's germline CDR1 is SEHNR and CDR2 FQNEAQ (reference sequence). The CDR3 length is 14 residues. Trimming shortened V by 6 bases and J by 0 bases, and 9 bases separated the two germline ends. Written as DNA, the CDR3 is TGTGCCAGCAGTTACTACAGCTCTGGAAACACCATATATTTT. Its protein is CASSYYSSGNTIYF.

This clonotype was counted between two and nine times. The rearrangement joins TRBV12-3 or TRBV12-4 to TRBJ2-7, with D possibly matching TRBD2 (6 bases). The V end was cut by 3 bases, the J end by 6 bases, with 15 bases between. The CDR3 has 14 residues. The CDR3: CASSFLWTTAEQYF. For the CDR3, the DNA is TGTGCCAGCAGTTTCTTGTGGACTACTGCCGAGCAGTACTTC.